Listed below are T cell receptor beta chains from one sample, sequenced in a study of cytomegalovirus exposure and HLA in healthy donors. Sequencing was performed with immunoSEQ multiplex PCR; in TCRdb, only in-frame clones are kept and a portion is missing. The sample has around 110,000 clones, about 10% seen once. The sample comprised PBMCs. The source is a man aged 25 to 40 in good health and CMV-seronegative. Each CDR3 is given with its conserved first and last residue. Fields, in order: V gene, clone size, J gene, D gene, CDR3 protein, CDR3 DNA. The D gene is left open where the match is weak. The size field is filled for only some rows; it gives once, few, many or a size class.

TRBV15	few	TRBJ1-2	.	CATSRAGNGYTF	TGTGCCACCAGCAGAGCGGGTAATGGCTACACCTTC
TRBV29-1	.	TRBJ2-5	.	CSVEVEAQETQYF	TGCAGCGTTGAGGTGGAGGCCCAAGAGACCCAGTACTTC
TRBV2	.	TRBJ1-5	.	CASSVGPRGGNQPQHF	TGTGCCAGCAGTGTAGGCCCCCGGGGGGGCAATCAGCCCCAGCATTTT
TRBV7-2	.	TRBJ1-2	.	CASSLNYGYTF	TGTGCCAGCAGCCTTAACTATGGCTACACCTTC
TRBV5-1	.	TRBJ2-5	.	CASSLSQEAQYF	TGCGCCAGCAGCCTATCCCAAGAGGCCCAGTACTTC
TRBV11-2	once	TRBJ2-3	.	CASSLPRGGQATDTQYF	TGTGCCAGCAGCTTGCCTAGGGGGGGCCAGGCCACAGATACGCAGTATTTT
TRBV6-1	few	TRBJ2-3	.	CASSVGTSTDTQYF	TGTGCCAGCAGTGTTGGGACTAGCACAGATACGCAGTATTTT
TRBV25-1	few	TRBJ2-1	TRBD2	CASSWTSGNNEQFF	TGTGCCAGCAGCTGGACTAGCGGAAACAATGAGCAGTTCTTC
TRBV9	.	TRBJ1-3	.	CASSVSVDSLSGNTIYF	TGTGCCAGCAGCGTATCCGTCGACAGTCTCTCTGGAAACACCATATATTTT
TRBV4-1	few	TRBJ2-7	TRBD1	CASSRDRTYEQYF	TGCGCCAGCAGCCGGGACAGAACCTACGAGCAGTACTTC
TRBV7-6	.	TRBJ2-6	TRBD1	CASSPGTGHTSGANVLTF	TGTGCCAGCAGCCCGGGGACAGGGCATACCTCTGGGGCCAACGTCCTGACTTTC
TRBV29-1	few	TRBJ2-7	TRBD1	CSVAPGQGNEQYF	TGCAGCGTTGCCCCGGGACAGGGGAACGAGCAGTACTTC
TRBV7-3	few	TRBJ2-1	TRBD2	CASSLGTSGSGGYNEQFF	TGTGCCAGCAGCTTGGGAACTAGCGGGAGTGGAGGCTACAATGAGCAGTTCTTC
TRBV7-7	.	TRBJ2-2	.	CASSTSTGPNTGELFF	TGTGCTAGCAGCACCTCTACAGGGCCCAACACCGGGGAGCTGTTTTTT
TRBV19	few	TRBJ1-2	.	CASKIRDFPALYGYTF	TGTGCCAGTAAAATCCGGGACTTCCCTGCCCTTTATGGCTACACCTTC
TRBV27	.	TRBJ1-5	TRBD1	CASRPTGGFNQPQHF	TGTGCCAGCCGGCCGACAGGGGGTTTTAATCAGCCCCAGCATTTT
TRBV6-5	few	TRBJ1-3	.	CASRKEVGAGNTIYF	TGTGCCAGCAGAAAGGAGGTGGGCGCTGGAAACACCATATATTTT
TRBV28	.	TRBJ1-5	TRBD1	CASSSIQGSSNQPQHF	TGTGCCAGCAGTAGCATACAGGGGTCCAGCAATCAGCCCCAGCATTTT
TRBV6-5	.	TRBJ2-7	TRBD1	CASSYLGQAAYEQYF	TGTGCCAGCAGTTACTTAGGACAGGCAGCCTACGAGCAGTACTTC
TRBV4-1	few	TRBJ2-3	TRBD1	CASRITGQGGTDTQYF	TGCGCCAGCAGGATAACGGGACAGGGGGGCACAGATACGCAGTATTTT
TRBV9	.	TRBJ2-1	.	CASSDSGGAWGEQFF	TGTGCCAGCAGCGATAGTGGGGGGGCTTGGGGTGAGCAGTTCTTC
TRBV4-2	few	TRBJ2-3	TRBD2	CASSPGVSGGHRTDTQYF	TGTGCCAGCAGCCCCGGTGTTAGCGGGGGGCACCGCACAGATACGCAGTATTTT
TRBV5-8	.	TRBJ2-5	.	CASSYGGPQETQYF	TGTGCCAGCAGTTATGGAGGCCCCCAAGAGACCCAGTACTTC
TRBV7-9	few	TRBJ2-3	.	CASSPRQPLSTDTQYF	TGTGCCAGCAGCCCTCGACAGCCTTTGAGCACAGATACGCAGTATTTT
TRBV30	few	TRBJ1-6	.	CAWSVQGTINSPLHF	TGTGCCTGGAGTGTACAAGGGACAATTAATTCACCCCTCCACTTT
TRBV2	few	TRBJ2-3	.	CASSEVRDTQYF	TGTGCCAGCAGTGAAGTACGGGATACGCAGTATTTT
TRBV4-3	.	TRBJ2-7	TRBD1	CASSQAGGPYEQYF	TGCGCCAGCAGCCAAGCAGGGGGTCCCTACGAGCAGTACTTC
TRBV7-6	once	TRBJ2-2	TRBD1	CASSLRQGRNTGELFF	TGTGCCAGCAGCTTACGACAGGGGAGGAACACCGGGGAGCTGTTTTTT
TRBV28	.	TRBJ1-3	TRBD1	CASSYPTGAGNTIYF	TGTGCCAGCAGTTATCCGACAGGGGCTGGAAACACCATATATTTT
TRBV4-1	.	TRBJ2-3	.	CASRLLGGSGTQYF	TGCGCCAGCAGACTCCTTGGAGGGTCGGGTACGCAGTATTTT
TRBV5-6	few	TRBJ2-5	.	CASSFWTTRPETQYF	TGTGCCAGCAGCTTTTGGACAACCCGGCCGGAGACCCAGTACTTC
TRBV15	.	TRBJ2-7	TRBD2	CATSKGLAGTLDEQYF	TGTGCCACCAGCAAAGGACTAGCGGGAACCTTAGACGAGCAGTACTTC
TRBV30	once	TRBJ2-1	TRBD2	CALTRAGGSYEQFF	TGTGCCCTAACCAGAGCGGGGGGGTCCTACGAGCAGTTCTTC
TRBV19	.	TRBJ2-7	TRBD2	CASRRPGLAGHEQYF	TGTGCCAGTAGAAGACCGGGACTAGCGGGCCACGAGCAGTACTTC
TRBV30	few	TRBJ2-7	TRBD1	CAWSPHAITDRGSPYEQYF	TGTGCCTGGAGTCCTCACGCGATCACCGACAGGGGAAGTCCCTACGAGCAGTACTTC
TRBV5-1	.	TRBJ2-1	.	CASSLGTGGNEQFF	TGCGCCAGCAGCTTGGGGACAGGAGGGAATGAGCAGTTCTTC
TRBV4-1	few	TRBJ2-4	TRBD2	CASSQGTSGRAGPYF	TGCGCCAGCAGCCAAGGGACTAGCGGGAGGGCCGGCCCGTACTTC
TRBV29-1	.	TRBJ1-3	.	CSVSQGNTIYF	TGCAGCGTTAGTCAGGGAAACACCATATATTTT
TRBV5-1	.	TRBJ2-7	TRBD1	CASSTGQGAYEQYF	TGCGCCAGCAGCACGGGACAGGGGGCTTACGAGCAGTACTTC
TRBV19	few	TRBJ1-5	TRBD1	CASSMRTGGVGNQPQHF	TGTGCCAGTAGTATGAGGACAGGGGGCGTTGGGAATCAGCCCCAGCATTTT
TRBV6-5	few	TRBJ1-1	TRBD1	CASSFPGTENTEAFF	TGTGCCAGCAGTTTCCCCGGGACAGAGAACACTGAAGCTTTCTTT
TRBV2	few	TRBJ2-7	TRBD2	CASKREGPYEQYF	TGTGCCAGCAAGAGGGAGGGGCCCTACGAGCAGTACTTC
TRBV7-9	few	TRBJ1-1	TRBD1	CASSPHRGPVNTEAFF	TGTGCCAGCAGCCCCCACAGGGGGCCCGTGAACACTGAAGCTTTCTTT
TRBV27	few	TRBJ2-7	.	CASSLTPRVGEQYF	TGTGCCAGCAGTTTAACGCCCAGGGTTGGCGAGCAGTACTTC
TRBV4-3	few	TRBJ2-2	TRBD1	CASSQDWLGGADTGELFF	TGCGCCAGCAGCCAAGATTGGTTAGGGGGCGCGGACACCGGGGAGCTGTTTTTT
TRBV6-6	.	TRBJ2-2	TRBD2	CASSRKREQAGELFF	TGTGCCAGCAGCCGAAAGCGGGAGCAAGCCGGGGAGCTGTTTTTT
TRBV30	.	TRBJ2-7	.	CAWSVGSSYEQYF	TGTGCCTGGAGTGTGGGCAGCTCCTACGAGCAGTACTTC
TRBV5-6	few	TRBJ1-2	.	CASRLDRNYGYTF	TGTGCCAGCAGACTCGACAGAAACTATGGCTACACCTTC
TRBV2	few	TRBJ1-1	.	CASIFRGNTEAFF	TGTGCCAGCATTTTCAGGGGTAACACTGAAGCTTTCTTT
TRBV30	few	TRBJ1-4	.	CAWSPLGGAGEKLFF	TGTGCCTGGAGTCCCCTGGGGGGGGCGGGCGAAAAACTGTTTTTT
TRBV7-2	.	TRBJ1-5	.	CASSLAGDQPQHF	TGTGCCAGCAGCTTAGCTGGAGATCAGCCCCAGCATTTT
TRBV18	.	TRBJ1-1	.	CASTKATEAFF	TGTGCCAGCACTAAGGCCACTGAAGCTTTCTTT
TRBV6-4	.	TRBJ1-3	.	CASRGKGKSSGNTIYF	TGTGCCAGCCGAGGTAAAGGCAAAAGCTCTGGAAACACCATATATTTT
TRBV11-3	.	TRBJ2-7	.	CASSMALYEQYF	TGTGCCAGCAGCATGGCCCTCTACGAGCAGTACTTC
TRBV7-2	.	TRBJ1-1	TRBD1	CASSNRQGGTEAFF	TGTGCCAGCAGCAACCGACAGGGGGGCACTGAAGCTTTCTTT
TRBV14	few	TRBJ2-1	TRBD2	CASSQGASGISYNEQFF	TGTGCCAGCAGCCAAGGGGCTAGCGGGATATCCTACAATGAGCAGTTCTTC